These T cell receptor beta chains were read from a single sample in a study of breast tumors, draining lymph nodes, adjacent tissues. MiXCR, applied by TCRdb to the multiplex PCR reads, yields one record per CDR3 protein. Of approximately 190,000 distinct CDR3 sequences listed, around 29% were seen once; the top ten hold about 4.5%. The sample taken for sequencing was axillary lymph node tissue. The receptors were gathered from a female donor with breast cancer. Some clones in this sample may be carry-over from other donors' samples. The CDR3 runs from the conserved cysteine through the conserved F or W. D genes are given only for firm matches. Clone size appears in some rows only: once, few, many, or a class for an expanded clone.

CDR3 DNA	CDR3 protein	V gene	J gene	D gene	clone size
TGTGCCAGCAGTTTAAGTGCGGTCCAAGAGACCCAGTACTTC	CASSLSAVQETQYF	TRBV12-3/TRBV12-4	TRBJ2-5	.	many
TGTGCCAGCAGCCCCCTCGGTGGACTGCAGTTCTTC	CASSPLGGLQFF	TRBV7-6	TRBJ2-1	.	many
TGTGCCAGCAGCTTGGGGCAAAACACCATATATTTT	CASSLGQNTIYF	TRBV7-9	TRBJ1-3	.	many
TGTGCCAGTAGTAACCCCGAGGCAGGGAACACTGAAGCTTTCTTT	CASSNPEAGNTEAFF	TRBV19	TRBJ1-1	.	.
TGCAGTGCTAGAGAGGATTCCGGGGGACAGCCCCAGCATTTT	CSAREDSGGQPQHF	TRBV20-1	TRBJ1-5	.	many
TGTGCCTGGAGTGTGGGGGGATTTGGAAACACCATATATTTT	CAWSVGGFGNTIYF	TRBV30	TRBJ1-3	.	many
TGTGCCAGCACCGCACTGGGGGGGGTAGAGACCCAGTACTTC	CASTALGGVETQYF	TRBV5-5	TRBJ2-5	TRBD2	many
TGCAGCGTTGATGACAGTGACCAGCCCCAGCATTTT	CSVDDSDQPQHF	TRBV29-1	TRBJ1-5	.	.
TGCAGCGTTGAACCCCGGGACAGGGGGAGAGATACGCAGTATTTT	CSVEPRDRGRDTQYF	TRBV29-1	TRBJ2-3	TRBD1	many
TGCAGTGCCGCCGGGACAGGACCCTACGAGCAGTACTTC	CSAAGTGPYEQYF	TRBV20-1	TRBJ2-7	TRBD1	.
TGTGCCTGGAGTGTACCAGGCAGGGGTGGGGTGGAAGAGCAGTACTTC	CAWSVPGRGGVEEQYF	TRBV30	TRBJ2-7	.	many
TGTGCCAGCAGCCCAGCAGGGGTCCCTATAACCTACGAGCAGTACTTC	CASSPAGVPITYEQYF	TRBV12-3/TRBV12-4	TRBJ2-7	.	many
TGTGCCACCAGCGAACCCGGACTAGCGGGGACATACACCGGGGAGCTGTTTTTT	CATSEPGLAGTYTGELFF	TRBV15	TRBJ2-2	TRBD2	many
TGTGCCAGCAGCCCAGGGGTGGGTCAGCCCCAGCATTTT	CASSPGVGQPQHF	TRBV6-6	TRBJ1-5	.	.
TGTGCCAGTAGTCTCAGGGGGGGAAGCAATCAGCCCCAGCATTTT	CASSLRGGSNQPQHF	TRBV19	TRBJ1-5	TRBD1	many
TGTGCCTGGGAGGTCCTGGGGGGCTACACCTTC	CAWEVLGGYTF	TRBV30	TRBJ1-2	.	many
TGTGCCAGCAGCAGACTAGCGGATAACAATGAGCAGTTCTTC	CASSRLADNNEQFF	TRBV14	TRBJ2-1	TRBD2	.
TGTGCCAGCAGTGAAATTGGGGAGGATGAGCAGTTCTTC	CASSEIGEDEQFF	TRBV2	TRBJ2-1	.	once
TGTGCCACCCGGGACGTGGACTATGGCTACACCTTC	CATRDVDYGYTF	TRBV6-6	TRBJ1-2	.	many
TGTGCCAGCAGAACCGGGGAGAAACTGTACTTC	CASRTGEKLYF	TRBV12-3/TRBV12-4	TRBJ2-5	.	.
TGCAGCGTTGCCAATACGAGGTCCTACAATGAGCAGTTCTTC	CSVANTRSYNEQFF	TRBV29-1	TRBJ2-1	.	many
TGCGCCAGCAGCCAAGATTTTGGTTGGGGGGCGTACACTGAAGCTTTCTTT	CASSQDFGWGAYTEAFF	TRBV4-1	TRBJ1-1	.	few
TGTGCCAGCAGCCAAGGGATCGACAGCACAGATACGCAGTATTTT	CASSQGIDSTDTQYF	TRBV14	TRBJ2-3	.	many
TGCGCCAGCAGCGAGAGTGAAGGTTATGGCTACACCTTC	CASSESEGYGYTF	TRBV4-3	TRBJ1-2	.	many
TGCAGTGCCAGGGCAGGATCCTCCTACGAGCAGTACTTC	CSARAGSSYEQYF	TRBV20-1	TRBJ2-7	.	many
TGTGCCAGCAGCTTGGCTAGCGGAGCCTCCTACGAGCAGTACTTC	CASSLASGASYEQYF	TRBV7-9	TRBJ2-7	TRBD2	many
TGCAGTGCTAGAGATACCGGGACAGGGACTCCCGAGCAGTACTTC	CSARDTGTGTPEQYF	TRBV20-1	TRBJ2-7	TRBD1	many
TGCAGTGCTTTAGGGGTGGCCTACAATGAGCAGTTCTTC	CSALGVAYNEQFF	TRBV20-1	TRBJ2-1	.	many
TGTGCCAGCAGCCAGCGGCCTCTTACGGGACTAGTGGGGGGGAGAGATACGCAGTATTTT	CASSQRPLTGLVGGRDTQYF	TRBV9	TRBJ2-3	TRBD2	.
TGCAGTGCTAAAAAAGGGGTCGGAACGCAGTATTTT	CSAKKGVGTQYF	TRBV20-1	TRBJ2-3	.	.
TGTGCCAGCAAAGGGACAGGGGGCGCCTCCTACAATGAGCAGTTCTTC	CASKGTGGASYNEQFF	TRBV6-1	TRBJ2-1	TRBD1	many
TGCGCCAGCACCGAGCCGGGACAGAGCTCCTACAATGAGCAGTTCTTC	CASTEPGQSSYNEQFF	TRBV5-1	TRBJ2-1	TRBD1	.